Shown below are 6 T cell receptor beta chains from a single sample sequenced in a study of cytomegalovirus exposure and HLA in healthy donors. The PCR contained 60 Vbeta and 13 Jbeta primers. Profiling relied on immunoSEQ multiplex PCR, and the TCRdb table lists in-frame clones only, not all of them. In total, the table holds 20,000 to 25,000 clones. Sequencing input: PBMCs. Receptors were obtained from a man aged 60 to 75 in good health and CMV-seropositive.

This rearrangement joins TRBV29-1 to TRBJ2-7; the match to TRBD2 covers 8 bases. Unmatched junction bases numbered 8, after V lost 1 base and J lost 6 bases. This CDR3 spans 14 amino acids. CDR1 is SQVTM and CDR2 is ANQGSEA in the germline V gene. The CDR3 DNA reads as TGCAGCGTTGAAGGGTGGACTAGCCCCCGCGAGCAGTACTTC. This gives the protein CSVEGWTSPREQYF.

The chain combines TRBV5-6 with TRBJ2-7, with 11 nucleotides matching TRBD2. This CDR3 comprises 14 residues. CDR1 and CDR2 from the germline V gene are SGHDT and YYEEEE. After removal of 3 bases from V and 3 bases from J, the junction contained 2 bases not matched to a gene. The CDR3 DNA follows: TGTGCCAGCAGCTCGGGACTAGCGGACTACGAGCAGTACTTC. The encoded protein is CASSSGLADYEQYF. The entire variable domain, with the rest obtained from reference TRBV5-6 and TRBJ2-7, is as follows: DAGVTQSPTHLIKTRGQQVTLRCSPKSGHDTVSWYQQALGQGPQFIFQYYEEEERQRGNFPDRFSGHQFPNYSSELNVNALLLGDSALYLCASSSGLADYEQYFGPGTRLTVT.

The chain is built from TRBV7-9 and TRBJ2-2; TRBD2 is a possible D gene (6 bases). This CDR3 is built from 14 residues. CDR1 and CDR2 (germline): SEHNR, FQNEAQ (reference sequence). The V end was cut by 9 bases, the J end by 5 bases, with 16 bases between. The CDR3, as DNA: TGTGCCAGTCCGGGGCTAGCGAGGACCGGGGAGCTGTTTTTT. Amino acids: CASPGLARTGELFF.

The rearrangement links TRBV7-8 to TRBJ1-4; 9 positions agree with TRBD1. The CDR3 totals 16 residues. Per the germline V gene, CDR1 is SGHVS and CDR2 is FQNEAQ. V lost 5 bases and J lost 6; bases outside the gene matches: 10. CDR3 in amino acids: CASSPGGGQGDEKLFF. CDR3 bases: TGTGCCAGCAGCCCTGGGGGGGGACAGGGCGATGAAAAACTGTTTTTT.

This chain joins TRBV11-2 and TRBJ1-4; 9 bases fit TRBD1. This CDR3 is built from 15 residues. The germline V gene has CDR1 SGHAT and CDR2 FQNNGV. With V trimmed by 5 bases and J by 7 bases, 8 bases remained unmatched. In DNA form, the CDR3 reads TGTGCCAGCAGCCCGCGGGACAGGGACCCTGAAAAACTGTTTTTT. Its protein is CASSPRDRDPEKLFF. The full variable domain, with the rest looked up from reference TRBV11-2 and TRBJ1-4, is EAGVAQSPRYKIIEKRQSVAFWCNPISGHATLYWYQQILGQGPKLLIQFQNNGVVDDSQLPKDRFSAERLKGVDSTLKIQPAKLEDSAVYLCASSPRDRDPEKLFFGSGTQLSVL.

The gene calls are TRBV10-3 and TRBJ2-7; tentative D call: TRBD1 (7 bases). This CDR3 is 17 amino acids long. Germline V CDR1 and CDR2: ENHRY, SYGVKD. The germline V and J ends were trimmed by 0 bases and 4 bases, with 19 bases remaining between them. The CDR3 sequence: CAISESYGGGNKYEQYF. The CDR3 bases are TGTGCCATCAGTGAGTCGTATGGAGGGGGCAATAAGTACGAGCAGTACTTC.